This entry describes one T cell receptor beta chain. Its antigen is currently unknown. The CDR3 has 14 residues. J gave up 8 bases and V 8 bases, and 11 bases lay outside the gene matches. Germline V gene data show CDR1 as SGHTA and CDR2 as FQGNSA. The PCR had 60 Vbeta and 13 Jbeta primers. Sequenced by immunoSEQ multiplex PCR; TCRdb stores in-frame clones only, minus some. The sample lists about 120,000 clones; more than 15% were seen once. The data originate from a study of cytomegalovirus exposure and HLA in healthy donors. Study-wide results and caveats: HLA restriction was apparent for most CMV-associated TCR beta chains in a later analysis. In a later analysis, around 18,000 TCR beta sequences were associated with HLA alleles at 0.05 false discovery rate. It was taken for granted in presence/absence analyses that sequencing depth across donors was roughly uniform.

The genes are TRBV7-2 and TRBJ2-1, with 8 bases matching TRBD2. The sequence came from a female donor in good health and CMV-seropositive. The sample consisted of PBMCs. This CDR3 is CASRPRGGSYEQFF. CDR3 sequence (DNA): TGTGCCAGCCGTCCCCGGGGGGGCAGTTATGAGCAGTTCTTC.